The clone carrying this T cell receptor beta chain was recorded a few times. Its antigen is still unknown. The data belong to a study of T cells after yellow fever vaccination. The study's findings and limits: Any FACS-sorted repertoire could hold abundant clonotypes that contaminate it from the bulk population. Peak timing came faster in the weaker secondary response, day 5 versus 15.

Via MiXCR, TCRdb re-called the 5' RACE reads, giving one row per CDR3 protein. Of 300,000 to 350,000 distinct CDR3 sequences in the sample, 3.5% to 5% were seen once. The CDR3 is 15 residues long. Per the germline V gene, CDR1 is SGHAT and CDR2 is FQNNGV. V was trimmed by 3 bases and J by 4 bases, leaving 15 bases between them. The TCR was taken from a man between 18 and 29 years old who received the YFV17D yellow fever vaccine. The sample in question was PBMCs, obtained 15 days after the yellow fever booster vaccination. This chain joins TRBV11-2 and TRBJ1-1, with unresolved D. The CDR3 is CASSLRARVRTEAFF. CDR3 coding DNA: TGTGCCAGCAGCTTGCGAGCAAGGGTTCGCACTGAAGCTTTCTTT.